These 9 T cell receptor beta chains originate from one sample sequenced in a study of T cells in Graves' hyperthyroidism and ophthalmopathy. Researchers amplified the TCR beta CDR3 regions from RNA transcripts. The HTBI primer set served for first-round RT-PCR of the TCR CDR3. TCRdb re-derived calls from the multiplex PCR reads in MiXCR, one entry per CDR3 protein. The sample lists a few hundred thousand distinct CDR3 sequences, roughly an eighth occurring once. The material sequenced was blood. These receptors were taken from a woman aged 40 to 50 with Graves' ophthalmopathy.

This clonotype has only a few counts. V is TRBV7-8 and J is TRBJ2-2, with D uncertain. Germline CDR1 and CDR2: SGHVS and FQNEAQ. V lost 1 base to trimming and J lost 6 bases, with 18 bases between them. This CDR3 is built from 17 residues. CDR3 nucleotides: TGTGCCAGCAGCTTAGGCTCGACTTCAGGAGTAGCCGGGGAGCTGTTTTTT. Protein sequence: CASSLGSTSGVAGELFF.

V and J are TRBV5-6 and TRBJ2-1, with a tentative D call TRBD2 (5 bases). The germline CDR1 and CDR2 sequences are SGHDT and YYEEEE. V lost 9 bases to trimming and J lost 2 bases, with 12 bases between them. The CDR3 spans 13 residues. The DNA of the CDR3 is TGTGCCACAAATTTCGGGGCCTACAATGAGCAGTTCTTC. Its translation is CATNFGAYNEQFF.

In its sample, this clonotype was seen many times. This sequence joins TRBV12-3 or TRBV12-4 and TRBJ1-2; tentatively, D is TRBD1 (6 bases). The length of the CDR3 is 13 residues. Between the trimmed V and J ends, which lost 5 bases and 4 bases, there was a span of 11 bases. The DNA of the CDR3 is TGTGCCAGCAGTCCGACAGGCGCCTATGGCTACACCTTC. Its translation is CASSPTGAYGYTF.

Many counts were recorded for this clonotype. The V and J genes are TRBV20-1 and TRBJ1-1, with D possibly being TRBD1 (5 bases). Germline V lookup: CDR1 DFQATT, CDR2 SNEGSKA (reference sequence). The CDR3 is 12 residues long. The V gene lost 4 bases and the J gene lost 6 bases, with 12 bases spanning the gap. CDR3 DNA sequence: TGCAGTGCTACGGGGGATGGTGCTGAAGCTTTCTTT. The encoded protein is CSATGDGAEAFF.

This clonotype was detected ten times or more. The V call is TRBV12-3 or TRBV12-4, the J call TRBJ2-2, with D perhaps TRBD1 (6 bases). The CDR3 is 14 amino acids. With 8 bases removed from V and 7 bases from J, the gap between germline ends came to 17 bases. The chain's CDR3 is CASPSPGDGGELFF. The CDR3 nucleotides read TGTGCCAGCCCCTCCCCAGGGGACGGCGGGGAGCTGTTTTTT.

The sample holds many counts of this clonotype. Here the CDR3 reads CASSFPGTTYNEQFF. CDR3 nucleotides: TGTGCCAGCAGCTTTCCAGGGACGACCTACAATGAGCAGTTCTTC. The chain joins TRBV11-2 to TRBJ2-1; D assignment may be TRBD1 or TRBD2 (5 bases each). Trimming removed 3 bases from V and 2 bases from J, with 11 bases in between. In germline, CDR1 is SGHAT, CDR2 FQNNGV. This CDR3 spans 15 amino acids.

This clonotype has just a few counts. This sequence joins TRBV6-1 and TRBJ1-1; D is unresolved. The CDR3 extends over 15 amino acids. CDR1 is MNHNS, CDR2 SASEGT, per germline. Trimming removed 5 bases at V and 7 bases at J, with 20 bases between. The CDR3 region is CASSTQRLVSSEAFF. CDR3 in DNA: TGTGCCAGCAGTACACAAAGGCTAGTAAGTAGTGAAGCTTTCTTT.

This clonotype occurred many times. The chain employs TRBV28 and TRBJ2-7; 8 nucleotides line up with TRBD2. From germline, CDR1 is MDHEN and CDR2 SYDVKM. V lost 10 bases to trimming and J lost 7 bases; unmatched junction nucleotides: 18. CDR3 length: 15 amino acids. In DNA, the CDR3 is TGTGCCACGATGCGAGGGGCTAGCGGGTTCGGGGAGCAGTACTTC. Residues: CATMRGASGFGEQYF.

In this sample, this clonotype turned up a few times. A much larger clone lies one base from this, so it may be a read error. CDR3 region: CASSLGGKPQHF. For the CDR3, the DNA is TGTGCCAGCAGTTTGGGTGGGAAGCCCCAGCATTTT. The chain joins TRBV12-3 or TRBV12-4 to TRBJ1-5; unclear D gene. The CDR3 runs 12 residues. The germline V and J ends were trimmed by 3 bases and 8 bases, with 8 bases remaining between them.